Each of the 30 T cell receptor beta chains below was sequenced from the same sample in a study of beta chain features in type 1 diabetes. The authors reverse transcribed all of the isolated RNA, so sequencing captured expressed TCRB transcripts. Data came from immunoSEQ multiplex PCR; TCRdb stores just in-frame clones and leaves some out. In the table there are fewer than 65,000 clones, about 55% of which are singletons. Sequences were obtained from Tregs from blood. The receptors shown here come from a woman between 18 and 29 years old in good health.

CDR3 DNA: TGCGCCAGCAGCATGGGACAGAGGCCAACCTACAATGAGCAGTTCTTC. Its protein product is CASSMGQRPTYNEQFF. V usage is TRBV5-1 and J usage is TRBJ2-1; 7 bases are shared with TRBD1. The CDR3 has 16 residues. Losses at the gene ends were 4 bases for V and 2 bases for J; bases not matched to a gene: 9. Germline-derived CDR1 and CDR2 are SGHRS and YFSETQ.

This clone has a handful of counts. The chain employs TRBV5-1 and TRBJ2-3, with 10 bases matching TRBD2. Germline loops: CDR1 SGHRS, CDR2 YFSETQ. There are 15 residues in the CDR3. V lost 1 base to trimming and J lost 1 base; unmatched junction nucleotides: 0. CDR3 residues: CASSLLAGGTDTQYF. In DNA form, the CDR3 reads TGCGCCAGCAGCTTGCTAGCGGGGGGCACAGATACGCAGTATTTT.

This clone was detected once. The CDR3 coding sequence is TGTGCCTGGAGTGATCCCGGGACAGGGAATCAGCCCCAGCATTTT. Protein product: CAWSDPGTGNQPQHF. V gene TRBV30 combines with J gene TRBJ1-5; TRBD1 aligns across 9 bases. Germline V CDR1 and CDR2: GTSNPN, SVGIG (reference sequence). The junction had 5 bases not matched to a gene; V was cut back by 1 base and J by 4 bases. The CDR3 covers 15 residues.

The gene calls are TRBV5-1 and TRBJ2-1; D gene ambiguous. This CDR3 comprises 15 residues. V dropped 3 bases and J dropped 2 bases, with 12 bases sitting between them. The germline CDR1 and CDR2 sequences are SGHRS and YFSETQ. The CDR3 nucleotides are TGCGCCAGCAGCTCAGAGGTCGTCGCCTACAATGAGCAGTTCTTC. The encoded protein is CASSSEVVAYNEQFF.

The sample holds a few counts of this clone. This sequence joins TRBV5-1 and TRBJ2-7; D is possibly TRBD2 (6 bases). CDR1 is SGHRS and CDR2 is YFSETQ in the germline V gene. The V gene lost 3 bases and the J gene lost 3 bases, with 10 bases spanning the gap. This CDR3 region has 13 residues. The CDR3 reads CASSSGTYYEQYF. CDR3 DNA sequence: TGCGCCAGCAGCTCCGGGACTTACTACGAGCAGTACTTC.

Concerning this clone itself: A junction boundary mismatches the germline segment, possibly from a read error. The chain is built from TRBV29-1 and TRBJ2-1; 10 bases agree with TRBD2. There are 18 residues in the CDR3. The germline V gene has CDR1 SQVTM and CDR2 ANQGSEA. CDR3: CSAERGLAGARSYNEQFF. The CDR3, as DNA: TGCAGCGCTGAACGGGGGCTAGCGGGAGCTCGATCCTACAATGAGCAGTTCTTC.

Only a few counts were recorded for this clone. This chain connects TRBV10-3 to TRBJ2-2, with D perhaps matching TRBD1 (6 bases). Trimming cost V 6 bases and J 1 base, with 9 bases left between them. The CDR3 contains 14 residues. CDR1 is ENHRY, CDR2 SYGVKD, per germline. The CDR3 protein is CAIRGQMNTGELFF. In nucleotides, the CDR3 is TGTGCCATCAGAGGACAGATGAACACCGGGGAGCTGTTTTTT.

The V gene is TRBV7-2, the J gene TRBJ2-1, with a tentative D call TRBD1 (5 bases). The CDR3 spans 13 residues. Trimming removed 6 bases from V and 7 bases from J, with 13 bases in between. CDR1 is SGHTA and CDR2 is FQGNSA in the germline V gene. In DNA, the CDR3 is TGTGCCAGCAGACAGGACATTTCTAATGAGCAGTTCTTC. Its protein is CASRQDISNEQFF.

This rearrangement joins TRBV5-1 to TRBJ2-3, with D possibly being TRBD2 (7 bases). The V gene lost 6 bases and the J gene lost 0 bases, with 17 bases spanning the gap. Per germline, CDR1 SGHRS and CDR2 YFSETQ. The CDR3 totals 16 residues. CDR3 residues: CASTIPSGGSTDTQYF. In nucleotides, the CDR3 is TGCGCCAGCACTATCCCCTCGGGGGGCAGCACAGATACGCAGTATTTT.

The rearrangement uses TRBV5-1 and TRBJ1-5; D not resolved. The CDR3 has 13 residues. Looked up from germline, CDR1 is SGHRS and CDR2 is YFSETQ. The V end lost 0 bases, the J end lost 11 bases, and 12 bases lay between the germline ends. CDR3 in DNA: TGCGCCAGCAGCTTGGCCGGGGAGGGTTCCCAGCATTTT. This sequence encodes CASSLAGEGSQHF.

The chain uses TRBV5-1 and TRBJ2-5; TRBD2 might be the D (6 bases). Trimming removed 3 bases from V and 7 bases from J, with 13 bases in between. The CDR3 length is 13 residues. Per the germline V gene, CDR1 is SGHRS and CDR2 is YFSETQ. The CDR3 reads CASSSDWGGTQYF. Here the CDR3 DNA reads TGCGCCAGCAGCTCAGACTGGGGAGGGACCCAGTACTTC.

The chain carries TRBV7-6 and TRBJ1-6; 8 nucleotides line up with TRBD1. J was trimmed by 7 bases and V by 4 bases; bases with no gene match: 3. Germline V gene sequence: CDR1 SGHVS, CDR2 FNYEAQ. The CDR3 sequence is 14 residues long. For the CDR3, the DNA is TGTGCCAGCAGCTACCGGACAGGGAATTCACCCCTCCACTTT. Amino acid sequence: CASSYRTGNSPLHF.

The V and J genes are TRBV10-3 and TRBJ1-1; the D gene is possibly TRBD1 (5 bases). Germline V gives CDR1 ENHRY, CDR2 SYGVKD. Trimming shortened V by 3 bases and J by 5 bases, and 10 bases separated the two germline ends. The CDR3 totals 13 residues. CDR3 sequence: CAISEWEGTEAFF. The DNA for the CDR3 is TGTGCCATCAGTGAATGGGAGGGGACTGAAGCTTTCTTT.

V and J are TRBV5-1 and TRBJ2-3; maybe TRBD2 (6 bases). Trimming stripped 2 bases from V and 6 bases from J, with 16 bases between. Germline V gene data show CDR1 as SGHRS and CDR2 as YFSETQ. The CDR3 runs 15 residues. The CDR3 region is CASSFGLPHMDTQYF. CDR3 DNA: TGCGCCAGCAGCTTCGGACTACCACACATGGATACGCAGTATTTT.

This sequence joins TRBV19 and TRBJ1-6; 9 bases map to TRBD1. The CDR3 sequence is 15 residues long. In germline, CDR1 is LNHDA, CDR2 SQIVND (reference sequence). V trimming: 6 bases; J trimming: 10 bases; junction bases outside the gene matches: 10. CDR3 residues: CASRGPGQGVSPLHF. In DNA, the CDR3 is TGTGCCAGTAGGGGCCCGGGACAGGGTGTCTCACCCCTCCACTTT.

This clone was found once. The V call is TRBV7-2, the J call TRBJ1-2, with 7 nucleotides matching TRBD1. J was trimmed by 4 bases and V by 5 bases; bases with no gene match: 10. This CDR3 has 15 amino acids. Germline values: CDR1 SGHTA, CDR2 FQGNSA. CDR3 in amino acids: CASSIATGAFYGYTF. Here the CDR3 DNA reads TGTGCCAGCAGCATCGCCACAGGGGCCTTCTATGGCTACACCTTC.

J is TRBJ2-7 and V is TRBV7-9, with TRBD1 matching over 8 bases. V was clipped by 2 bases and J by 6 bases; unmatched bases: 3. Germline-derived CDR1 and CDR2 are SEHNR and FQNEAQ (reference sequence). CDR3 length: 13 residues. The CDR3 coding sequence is TGTGCCAGCAGCTTACAGGGGGCTGGCGAGCAGTACTTC. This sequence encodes CASSLQGAGEQYF.

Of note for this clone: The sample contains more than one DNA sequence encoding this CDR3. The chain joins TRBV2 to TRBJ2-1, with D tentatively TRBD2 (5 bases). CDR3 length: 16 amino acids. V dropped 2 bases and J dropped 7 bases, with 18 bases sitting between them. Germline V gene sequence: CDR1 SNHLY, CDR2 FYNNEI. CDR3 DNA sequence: TGTGCCAGCAGTGAAATCCGCGGGTCTTTTGCTAATGAGCAGTTCTTC. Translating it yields CASSEIRGSFANEQFF.

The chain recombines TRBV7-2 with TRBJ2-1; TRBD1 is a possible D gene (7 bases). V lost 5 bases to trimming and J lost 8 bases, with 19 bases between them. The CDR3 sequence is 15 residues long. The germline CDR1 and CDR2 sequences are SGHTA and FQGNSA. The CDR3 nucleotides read TGTGCCAGCAGCCCCCAGGGGGGTGTTGGGGATGAGCAGTTCTTC. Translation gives CASSPQGGVGDEQFF.

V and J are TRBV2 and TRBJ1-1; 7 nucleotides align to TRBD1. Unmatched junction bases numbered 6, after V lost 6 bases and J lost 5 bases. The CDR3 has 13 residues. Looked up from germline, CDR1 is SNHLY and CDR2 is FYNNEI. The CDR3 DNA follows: TGTGCCAGCAGCAAACAGGGGAATACTGAAGCTTTCTTT. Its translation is CASSKQGNTEAFF.

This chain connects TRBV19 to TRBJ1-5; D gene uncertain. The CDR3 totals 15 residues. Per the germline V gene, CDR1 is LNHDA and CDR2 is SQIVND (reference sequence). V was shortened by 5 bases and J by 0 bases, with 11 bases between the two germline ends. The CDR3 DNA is TGTGCCAGTAGTGGCCGGGGAGTTAGCAATCAGCCCCAGCATTTT. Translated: CASSGRGVSNQPQHF.

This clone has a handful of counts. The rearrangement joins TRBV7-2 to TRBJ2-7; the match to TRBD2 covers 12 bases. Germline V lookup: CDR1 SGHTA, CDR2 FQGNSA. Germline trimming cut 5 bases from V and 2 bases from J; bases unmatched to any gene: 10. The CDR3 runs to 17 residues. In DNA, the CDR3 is TGTGCCAGCAGCCCCATCCTAGCGGGAGGGCTAACCTACGAGCAGTACTTC. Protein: CASSPILAGGLTYEQYF.

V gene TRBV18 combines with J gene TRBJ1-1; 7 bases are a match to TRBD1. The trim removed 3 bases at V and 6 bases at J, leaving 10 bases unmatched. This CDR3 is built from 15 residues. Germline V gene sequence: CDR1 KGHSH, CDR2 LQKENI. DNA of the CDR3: TGTGCCAGCTCACCCAAACAGGGGTGGGGCGCTGAAGCTTTCTTT. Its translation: CASSPKQGWGAEAFF.

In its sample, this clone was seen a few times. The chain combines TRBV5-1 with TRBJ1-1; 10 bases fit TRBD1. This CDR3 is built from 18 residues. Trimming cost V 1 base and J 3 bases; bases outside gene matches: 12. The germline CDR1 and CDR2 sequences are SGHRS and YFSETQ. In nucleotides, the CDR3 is TGCGCCAGCAGCTTGAGGGTCGGGACAGGGGCGCGGTACACTGAAGCTTTCTTT. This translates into CASSLRVGTGARYTEAFF.

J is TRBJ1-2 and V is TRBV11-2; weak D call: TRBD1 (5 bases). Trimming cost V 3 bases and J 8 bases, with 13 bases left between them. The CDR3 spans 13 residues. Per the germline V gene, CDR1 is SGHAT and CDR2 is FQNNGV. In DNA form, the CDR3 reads TGTGCCAGCAGCTTCCAAGGGGCGGAAGGCTACACCTTC. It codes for CASSFQGAEGYTF. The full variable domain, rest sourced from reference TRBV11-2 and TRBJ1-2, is EAGVAQSPRYKIIEKRQSVAFWCNPISGHATLYWYQQILGQGPKLLIQFQNNGVVDDSQLPKDRFSAERLKGVDSTLKIQPAKLEDSAVYLCASSFQGAEGYTFGSGTRLTVV.

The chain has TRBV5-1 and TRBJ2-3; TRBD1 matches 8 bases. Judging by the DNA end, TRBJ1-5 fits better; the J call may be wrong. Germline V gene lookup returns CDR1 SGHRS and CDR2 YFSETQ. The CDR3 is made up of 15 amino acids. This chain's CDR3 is CASSLQGARTDTQHF. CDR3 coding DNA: TGCGCCAGCAGTTTGCAGGGGGCCCGCACAGATACGCAGCATTTT.

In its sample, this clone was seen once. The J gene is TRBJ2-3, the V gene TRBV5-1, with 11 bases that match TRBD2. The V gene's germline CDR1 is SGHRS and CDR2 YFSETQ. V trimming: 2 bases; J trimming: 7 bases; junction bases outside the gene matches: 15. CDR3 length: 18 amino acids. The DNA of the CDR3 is TGCGCCAGCAGCTTACCTCTGGTTAGCGGGAGGGCCAGAAATACGCAGTATTTT. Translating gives CASSLPLVSGRARNTQYF.

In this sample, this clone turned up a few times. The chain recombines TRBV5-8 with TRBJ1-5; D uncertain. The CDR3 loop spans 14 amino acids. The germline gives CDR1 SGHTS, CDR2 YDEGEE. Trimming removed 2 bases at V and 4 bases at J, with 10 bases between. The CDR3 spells CASSFGQINQPQHF. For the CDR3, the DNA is TGTGCCAGCAGCTTTGGGCAGATAAATCAGCCCCAGCATTTT.

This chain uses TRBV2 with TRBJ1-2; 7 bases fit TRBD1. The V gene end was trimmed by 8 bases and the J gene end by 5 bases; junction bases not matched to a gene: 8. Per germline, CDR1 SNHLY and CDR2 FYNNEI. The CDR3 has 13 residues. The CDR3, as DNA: TGTGCCAGCCTTGTCGGGACAGCTTATGGCTACACCTTC. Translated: CASLVGTAYGYTF.

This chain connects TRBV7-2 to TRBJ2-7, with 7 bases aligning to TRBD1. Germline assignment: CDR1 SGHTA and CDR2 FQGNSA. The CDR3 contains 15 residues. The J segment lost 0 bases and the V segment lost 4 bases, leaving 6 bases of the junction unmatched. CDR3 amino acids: CASSYGQASSYEQYF. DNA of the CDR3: TGTGCCAGCAGCTACGGACAGGCGAGCTCCTACGAGCAGTACTTC. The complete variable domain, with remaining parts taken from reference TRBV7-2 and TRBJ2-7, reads GAGVSQSPSNKVTEKGKDVELRCDPISGHTALYWYRQSLGQGLEFLIYFQGNSAPDKSGLPSDRFSAERTGGSVSTLTIQRTQQEDSAVYLCASSYGQASSYEQYFGPGTRLTVT.